The 18 T cell receptor beta chains listed next were all sequenced from one sample in a study of cytomegalovirus exposure and HLA in healthy donors. The method was immunoSEQ multiplex PCR; TCRdb's version includes in-frame clones alone and lacks a portion of them. The sample includes about 180,000 clones, approximately 86% of them seen just once. Sequencing was done on a sample of PBMCs. The source of these receptors is a man between 18 and 29 years old in good health and CMV-seropositive.

The rearrangement uses TRBV4-3 and TRBJ2-1, with 7 bases lining up with TRBD2. The CDR3 is 15 amino acids. The ends lost 1 base at V and 6 bases at J; junction bases unmatched: 6. Germline assignment: CDR1 LGHNA and CDR2 YSLEER. The CDR3, as DNA: TGCGCCAGCAGCCAAGGGGGGGGGTTTTCCAATGAGCAGTTCTTC. This codes for CASSQGGGFSNEQFF.

The V and J genes are TRBV6-4 and TRBJ2-2, with 8 bases aligning to TRBD2. Germline CDR1 and CDR2: MRHNA and SNTAGT. V gave up 5 bases and J gave up 4 bases; unmatched junction bases: 3. The CDR3 has 14 residues. The CDR3 sequence: CASSSSGTTGELFF. The CDR3 DNA is TGTGCCAGCAGTAGTAGCGGGACCACCGGGGAGCTGTTTTTT.

The rearrangement joins TRBV27 to TRBJ1-2; 7 nucleotides line up with TRBD1. This CDR3 is built from 15 residues. The trim removed 3 bases at V and 4 bases at J, leaving 8 bases unmatched. The germline CDR1 and CDR2 sequences are MNHEY and SMNVEV (reference sequence). The CDR3 is CASSFGQENIYGYTF. The CDR3 nucleotides are TGTGCCAGCAGTTTCGGACAGGAGAATATCTATGGCTACACCTTC.

This chain links TRBV25-1 with TRBJ1-4; 8 nucleotides agree with TRBD1. The J segment lost 8 bases and the V segment lost 8 bases, leaving 13 bases of the junction unmatched. The CDR3 extends over 15 amino acids. Looked up from germline, CDR1 is MGHDK and CDR2 is SYGVNS. CDR3 bases: TGTGCCAGCTGCCCCGCGGCAGGGGGCGTCGAAAAACTGTTTTTT. This encodes CASCPAAGGVEKLFF. Drawing the rest from reference TRBV25-1 and TRBJ1-4, the complete variable domain is EADIYQTPRYLVIGTGKKITLECSQTMGHDKMYWYQQDPGMELHLIHYSYGVNSTEKGDLSSESTVSRIRTEHFPLTLESARPSHTSQYLCASCPAAGGVEKLFFGSGTQLSVL.

J is TRBJ1-6 and V is TRBV27; D not resolved. The germline V gene encodes CDR1 MNHEY and CDR2 SMNVEV (reference sequence). V lost 4 bases and J lost 3, with 19 bases in between. The CDR3 totals 18 residues. As DNA, the CDR3 is TGTGCCAGCAGTTCCACATCCAGACTACACATCTATAATTCACCCCTCCACTTT. This encodes CASSSTSRLHIYNSPLHF.

The sample holds one count of this clone. This chain joins TRBV11-2 and TRBJ2-3; the D gene is possibly TRBD1 (7 bases). Deletions cut 5 bases from V and 5 bases from J, with 14 bases between. Germline-derived CDR1 and CDR2 are SGHAT and FQNNGV. CDR3 length: 14 residues. CDR3 DNA sequence: TGTGCCAGCAGCAGTTGGCAGGGGGGAGATACGCAGTATTTT. Protein product: CASSSWQGGDTQYF.

V gene TRBV6-6 combines with J gene TRBJ1-6; D gene uncertain. The germline V and J ends were trimmed by 9 bases and 0 bases, with 6 bases remaining between them. CDR1 MNHNY and CDR2 SVGAGI come from the germline V gene (reference sequence). The CDR3 covers 13 residues. The CDR3 sequence is CARSSSYNSPLHF. Here the CDR3 DNA reads TGTGCCAGGTCGAGCTCCTATAATTCACCCCTCCACTTT.

J is TRBJ1-6 and V is TRBV2; D is perhaps TRBD1 (6 bases). V lost 7 bases and J 0 bases, leaving 19 bases between the germline ends. CDR1 is SNHLY, CDR2 FYNNEI, per germline. CDR3 length: 18 amino acids. Here the CDR3 reads CASTLTGLSSSYNSPLHF. Here the CDR3 DNA reads TGTGCCAGCACGTTAACAGGGCTTTCAAGCTCCTATAATTCACCCCTCCACTTT.

This chain uses TRBV7-2 with TRBJ2-4, with a tentative D call TRBD2 (5 bases). This CDR3 contains 15 residues. The germline V and J ends were trimmed by 0 bases and 5 bases, with 11 bases remaining between them. The germline gives CDR1 SGHTA, CDR2 FQGNSA. The CDR3 protein is CASSLARATQNIQYF. As DNA, the CDR3 is TGTGCCAGCAGCTTAGCGAGGGCGACCCAAAACATTCAGTACTTC.

The rearrangement links TRBV28 to TRBJ2-1, with D possibly being TRBD1 (6 bases). Trimming took off 6 bases at V and 7 bases at J, with 13 bases between the two ends. The CDR3 has 13 amino acids. Germline CDR1 MDHEN, CDR2 SYDVKM. The DNA for the CDR3 is TGTGCCAGCAGAACAGGGTGGGGTAATGAGCAGTTCTTC. This codes for CASRTGWGNEQFF. Combining the CDR3 with reference TRBV28 and TRBJ2-1 gives the whole variable domain DVKVTQSSRYLVKRTGEKVFLECVQDMDHENMFWYRQDPGLGLRLIYFSYDVKMKEKGDIPEGYSVSREKKERFSLILESASTNQTSMYLCASRTGWGNEQFFGPGTRLTVL.

The chain employs TRBV7-3 and TRBJ2-3; D is unclear. The germline V and J ends were trimmed by 5 bases and 4 bases, with 16 bases remaining between them. CDR1 is SGHTA, CDR2 FQGTGA, per germline. CDR3 length: 15 amino acids. CDR3 sequence (DNA): TGTGCCAGCAGCACACCCACTGAGACACCAGATACGCAGTATTTT. As protein: CASSTPTETPDTQYF.

In this sample, this clone turned up a few times. This sequence joins TRBV30 and TRBJ1-1; no clear D. V lost 0 bases, J lost 10 bases, and 12 bases lay in between. The germline gives CDR1 GTSNPN, CDR2 SVGIG (reference sequence). CDR3 length: 12 residues. The CDR3 loop reads CAWSVRAGTAFF. The DNA of the CDR3 is TGTGCCTGGAGTGTACGGGCGGGAACAGCTTTCTTT.

This chain uses TRBV25-1 with TRBJ2-1; no firm D call. V lost 2 bases and J 8 bases, leaving 4 bases between the germline ends. CDR3 length: 11 amino acids. The germline V gene has CDR1 MGHDK and CDR2 SYGVNS. The CDR3 region is CASSESYEQFF. CDR3 nucleotides: TGTGCCAGCAGTGAAAGCTATGAGCAGTTCTTC.

The chain employs TRBV4-1 and TRBJ1-3; D is uncertain. The CDR3 runs 14 residues. Germline V gene data show CDR1 as MGHRA and CDR2 as YSYEKL. The V end lost 3 bases, the J end lost 0 bases, and 6 bases lay between the germline ends. Written as DNA, the CDR3 is TGCGCCAGCAGCCAGGGCCTCTCTGGAAACACCATATATTTT. It is translated as CASSQGLSGNTIYF.

J is TRBJ2-1 and V is TRBV9; perhaps TRBD2 as D (5 bases). Germline V lookup: CDR1 SGDLS, CDR2 YYNGEE. This CDR3 has 13 amino acids. V was trimmed by 0 bases and J by 10 bases, leaving 11 bases between them. As DNA, the CDR3 is TGTGCCAGCAGCGTAGGTGGCGGGCCAGAGCAGTTCTTC. Translation: CASSVGGGPEQFF.

This clone was detected ten times or more. This sequence joins TRBV5-8 and TRBJ2-1, with 9 bases lining up with TRBD1. V was pared by 3 bases and J by 0 bases, with 7 bases of the junction left unmatched. CDR3 length equals 17 residues. Germline-derived CDR1 and CDR2 are SGHTS and YDEGEE. Written as DNA, the CDR3 is TGTGCCAGCAGCTGGGACAGGGCGGGCCTCTCCTACAATGAGCAGTTCTTC. Its translation: CASSWDRAGLSYNEQFF.

The chain uses TRBV4-3 and TRBJ2-2; a possible D gene is TRBD1 (5 bases). V was cut by 0 bases and J by 7 bases, with 15 bases left in between. Germline V gives CDR1 LGHNA, CDR2 YSLEER. CDR3 length equals 16 residues. This CDR3 reads CASSQEAMTAYGELFF. The CDR3 DNA reads as TGCGCCAGCAGCCAAGAGGCGATGACAGCATACGGGGAGCTGTTTTTT.

This clone was observed a single time. The CDR3 region has the DNA TGTGCCAGCAGTTCCGGACTAGCGGGACGGAACTACGAGCAGTACTTC. As protein: CASSSGLAGRNYEQYF. This chain uses TRBV28 with TRBJ2-7; 12 positions agree with TRBD2. Germline V CDR1 and CDR2: MDHEN, SYDVKM. V gave up 4 bases and J gave up 3 bases; unmatched junction bases: 7. The CDR3 spans 16 residues.